What follows are 2 T cell receptor beta chains derived from one specimen sequenced in a study of blood T cell repertoires in COVID-19. This table comes from immunoSEQ multiplex PCR, and its TCRdb copy is limited to in-frame clones, with some not included. In the table there are about 310,000 clones, over 75% of which are singletons. Sequencing used peripheral blood. The receptors were sampled from a woman aged 50 to 65 who had recovered from COVID-19.

The sample holds one count of this clone. The chain joins TRBV3-1 (or the pseudogene TRBV3-2) to TRBJ2-2, with D hard to call. Germline-derived CDR1 and CDR2 are LGHDT and YNNKEL (reference sequence). The CDR3 is 13 amino acids. V lost 1 base and J lost 3, with 3 bases in between. The CDR3 DNA sequence: TGTGCCAGCAGCCAAGTCTACACCGGGGAGCTGTTTTTT. As protein: CASSQVYTGELFF.

The rearrangement uses TRBV5-8 and TRBJ1-1; maybe TRBD1 (6 bases). Deletions cut 2 bases from V and 5 bases from J, with 10 bases between. The germline V gene has CDR1 SGHTS and CDR2 YDEGEE. This CDR3 is 13 amino acids long. In DNA, the CDR3 is TGTGCCAGCAGCTTTGGTAGGGGGACTGAAGCTTTCTTT. It is translated as CASSFGRGTEAFF.